This TCR beta chain was sequenced during a study of CD8+ T cells in alopecia areata. About the research overall: Patients in the treated group were given tofacitinib by mouth, 5 to 10 mg twice a day. Dosing with tofacitinib proceeded for 6 to 18 months, followed by 6 months off drug. Findings of the study overall: Against the mouse data, patients shared TCRs less clearly, possibly for HLA reasons.

The CDR3 loop spans 12 amino acids. Deletions cut 0 bases from V and 9 bases from J, with 9 bases between. The germline V gene has CDR1 GTSNPN and CDR2 SVGIG (reference sequence). Sequencing used cDNA as its template, made by extracting RNA and reverse transcribing it. TCRdb keeps only in-frame clones here, not all; method: immunoSEQ multiplex PCR. The data contain more than 95,000 clones, roughly two fifths of them seen just once; the ten biggest clones take up about 1.4%. This clone occurred a few times. Antigen specificity is unknown. This TCR came from a human donor with alopecia areata. V is TRBV30 and J is TRBJ2-1; unclear D gene. Material for sequencing was CD4+ T cells sorted from blood. CDR3 sequence (DNA): TGTGCCTGGAGTGTTGGGGTTGGTGAGCAGTTCTTC. Amino acid sequence: CAWSVGVGEQFF.